The rows below give T cell receptor beta chains drawn from one sample of a study of control samples from healthy donors and cancer patients. Data came from immunoSEQ multiplex PCR; TCRdb stores just in-frame clones and leaves some out. The sample has some 120,000 clones, around 90% seen once. Sequencing input: blood. The receptor source for this set is a woman aged 65 to 85 in good health. CDR3s include the opening cysteine and the closing phenylalanine or tryptophan. Each record gives: V gene, clone size, D gene, J gene, CDR3 DNA, CDR3 protein. D genes are given only for firm matches. Clone size, where shown, is once, few, many, or a class for clones that have expanded.

V: TRBV10-2
size: NA
D: NA
J: TRBJ1-6
DNA: TGCGCCAGCAGTACGCCGGGGCAGGGCCAAAGGTGGTCCCTCCACTTT
CDR3: CASSTPGQGQRWSLHF

V: TRBV11-3
size: NA
D: NA
J: TRBJ2-1
DNA: TGTGCCAGCAGCTTGGACTATAACAATGAGCAGTTCTTC
CDR3: CASSLDYNNEQFF

V: TRBV3-1/TRBV3-2
size: once
D: NA
J: TRBJ2-1
DNA: TGTGCCAGCAGCCAATCGCGGTGGGAGCAGTTCTTC
CDR3: CASSQSRWEQFF

V: TRBV10-3
size: NA
D: TRBD1
J: TRBJ1-2
DNA: TGTGCCATCAGTGATGGGACAGGGGGCGCCGGGATGAATGGCTACACCTTC
CDR3: CAISDGTGGAGMNGYTF

V: TRBV11-2
size: NA
D: TRBD1
J: TRBJ2-7
DNA: TGTGCCAGCAGCCCCGACAGGGGTGGCGAGCAGTACTTC
CDR3: CASSPDRGGEQYF

V: TRBV7-2
size: NA
D: TRBD1
J: TRBJ1-1
DNA: TGTGCCAGCAGGGGGGGACAGGGGGCGAACACTGAAGCTTTCTTT
CDR3: CASRGGQGANTEAFF

V: TRBV2
size: NA
D: NA
J: TRBJ2-5
DNA: TGTGCCTTCTTGGAGGGAAGAGAGACCCAGTACTTC
CDR3: CAFLEGRETQYF

V: TRBV5-1
size: NA
D: NA
J: TRBJ1-1
DNA: TGCGCCAGCAGCTTGGAGGGGATACCGAACACTGAAGCTTTCTTT
CDR3: CASSLEGIPNTEAFF

V: TRBV19
size: NA
D: NA
J: TRBJ1-3
DNA: TGTGCCAGTAGTATGAGGGGCTCTGGAAACACCATATATTTT
CDR3: CASSMRGSGNTIYF

V: TRBV5-1
size: NA
D: NA
J: TRBJ1-1
DNA: TGCGCCAGCAGCTTAACAGAAGAGCACACTGAAGCTTTCTTT
CDR3: CASSLTEEHTEAFF

V: TRBV6-4
size: NA
D: TRBD2
J: TRBJ2-3
DNA: TGTGCCAGCAGTATCTTAGCGGGTAGCACAGATACGCAGTATTTT
CDR3: CASSILAGSTDTQYF

V: TRBV25-1
size: once
D: NA
J: TRBJ2-1
DNA: TGTGCCAGCAGTGAATTTAGCAAGTTCTTC
CDR3: CASSEFSKFF

V: TRBV2
size: NA
D: NA
J: TRBJ1-4
DNA: TGTGCCAGCCGAAGGGAAGTAGGAAAACTGTTTTTT
CDR3: CASRREVGKLFF

V: TRBV25-1
size: NA
D: TRBD1
J: TRBJ2-5
DNA: TGTGCCAGCAGTGAAACCCTTCCACCGGGACAGGGAGAGACCCAGTACTTC
CDR3: CASSETLPPGQGETQYF

V: TRBV29-1
size: NA
D: NA
J: TRBJ2-3
DNA: TGCAGCGTTGAAGGCCCGCAGCTCGGGACGACCACAGATACGCAGTATTTT
CDR3: CSVEGPQLGTTTDTQYF

V: TRBV4-1
size: NA
D: NA
J: TRBJ2-5
DNA: TGCGCCAGCAGCCAAGATCCCGCAGGGTCCGGAGAGACCCAGTACTTC
CDR3: CASSQDPAGSGETQYF